The rows below give T cell receptor beta chains drawn from one sample of a study of blood T cells in healthy people across ages. TCRdb recomputed calls from the 5' RACE reads with MiXCR, one row per CDR3 protein. The data contain some 1.6 million distinct CDR3 sequences, roughly 30% of them singletons. The sequenced sample consisted of blood. These TCRs come from a woman aged 25-40 years in good health. The CDR3 runs from the conserved cysteine through the conserved F or W. Each record gives: CDR3 protein, V gene, J gene, CDR3 length.

cdr3_aa: CASRPGQGLRTNEKLFF
v_call: TRBV12-3/TRBV12-4
j_call: TRBJ1-4
cdr3_length: 17

cdr3_aa: CASSVAGTAGNEQFF
v_call: TRBV9
j_call: TRBJ2-1
cdr3_length: 15

cdr3_aa: CASSQNSVATGELFF
v_call: TRBV4-1
j_call: TRBJ2-2
cdr3_length: 15

cdr3_aa: CASSKGEGRSGYTF
v_call: TRBV28
j_call: TRBJ1-2
cdr3_length: 14

cdr3_aa: CASREGQGATDTQYF
v_call: TRBV27
j_call: TRBJ2-3
cdr3_length: 15

cdr3_aa: CASSLGDGGNTIYF
v_call: TRBV5-1
j_call: TRBJ1-3
cdr3_length: 14

cdr3_aa: CASRDTRRTDTQYF
v_call: TRBV28
j_call: TRBJ2-3
cdr3_length: 14

cdr3_aa: CASSGGQGASQPQHF
v_call: TRBV9
j_call: TRBJ1-5
cdr3_length: 15

cdr3_aa: CAISWTVSNQPQHF
v_call: TRBV10-3
j_call: TRBJ1-5
cdr3_length: 14

cdr3_aa: CASRKQETQYF
v_call: TRBV6-1
j_call: TRBJ2-5
cdr3_length: 11

cdr3_aa: CASSLAPSGSYNEQFF
v_call: TRBV11-1
j_call: TRBJ2-1
cdr3_length: 16

cdr3_aa: CASSRRSLAGVSYEQYF
v_call: TRBV6-1
j_call: TRBJ2-7
cdr3_length: 17

cdr3_aa: CASSLGGVTYEQYF
v_call: TRBV11-3
j_call: TRBJ2-7
cdr3_length: 14

cdr3_aa: CASSPIPGNEQFF
v_call: TRBV28
j_call: TRBJ2-1
cdr3_length: 13

cdr3_aa: CASSLVGRRARTQETQYF
v_call: TRBV5-1
j_call: TRBJ2-5
cdr3_length: 18

cdr3_aa: CAISGRASGRRDTQYF
v_call: TRBV10-3
j_call: TRBJ2-3
cdr3_length: 16

cdr3_aa: CASTSEVYNEQYF
v_call: TRBV2
j_call: -
cdr3_length: 13